This T cell receptor (beta chain) was sequenced in a study of shared clonotypes between healthy human individuals. Study-wide findings and caveats: In contrast to clonotypes shared by all four donors, non-shared clonotypes had lower generation probabilities. Sharing across four donors was highest in naive CD4 (roughly 5%) and lowest in memory CD8 (roughly 0.4%).

Details on this clone: As yet, its antigen is unknown.

The CDR3 contains 14 residues. From germline, CDR1 is SGHRS and CDR2 YFSETQ. Trimming stripped 1 base from V and 4 bases from J, with 11 bases between. The repertoire was sequenced with immunoSEQ multiplex PCR; TCRdb's copy has only in-frame clones and lacks some. The profile shows approximately 2.5 million clones, around 94% of them singletons. Sequencing used naive CD4+ T cells sorted from blood. Regarding subset: CD45RA+ positively selected. The receptor was derived from a man younger than 30 in good health. V usage is TRBV5-1 and J usage is TRBJ2-5, with a tentative D call TRBD1 (6 bases). CDR3 DNA sequence: TGCGCCAGCAGCTTGTTATCAGGGGTAGAGACCCAGTACTTC. Amino acid sequence: CASSLLSGVETQYF.